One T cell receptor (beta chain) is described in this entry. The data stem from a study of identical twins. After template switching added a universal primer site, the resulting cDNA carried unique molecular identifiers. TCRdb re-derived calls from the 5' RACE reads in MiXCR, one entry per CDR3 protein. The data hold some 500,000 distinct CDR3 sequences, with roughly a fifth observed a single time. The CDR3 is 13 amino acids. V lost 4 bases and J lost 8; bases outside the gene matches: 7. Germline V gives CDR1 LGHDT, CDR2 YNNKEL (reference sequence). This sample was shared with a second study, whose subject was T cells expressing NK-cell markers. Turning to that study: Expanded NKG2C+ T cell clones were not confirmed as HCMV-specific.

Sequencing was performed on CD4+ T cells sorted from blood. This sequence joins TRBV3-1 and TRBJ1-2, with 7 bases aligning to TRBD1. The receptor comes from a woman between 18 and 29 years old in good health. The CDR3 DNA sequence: TGTGCCAGCAGCCCAGGGAGGGGGCCGGGCTACACCTTC. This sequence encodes CASSPGRGPGYTF.